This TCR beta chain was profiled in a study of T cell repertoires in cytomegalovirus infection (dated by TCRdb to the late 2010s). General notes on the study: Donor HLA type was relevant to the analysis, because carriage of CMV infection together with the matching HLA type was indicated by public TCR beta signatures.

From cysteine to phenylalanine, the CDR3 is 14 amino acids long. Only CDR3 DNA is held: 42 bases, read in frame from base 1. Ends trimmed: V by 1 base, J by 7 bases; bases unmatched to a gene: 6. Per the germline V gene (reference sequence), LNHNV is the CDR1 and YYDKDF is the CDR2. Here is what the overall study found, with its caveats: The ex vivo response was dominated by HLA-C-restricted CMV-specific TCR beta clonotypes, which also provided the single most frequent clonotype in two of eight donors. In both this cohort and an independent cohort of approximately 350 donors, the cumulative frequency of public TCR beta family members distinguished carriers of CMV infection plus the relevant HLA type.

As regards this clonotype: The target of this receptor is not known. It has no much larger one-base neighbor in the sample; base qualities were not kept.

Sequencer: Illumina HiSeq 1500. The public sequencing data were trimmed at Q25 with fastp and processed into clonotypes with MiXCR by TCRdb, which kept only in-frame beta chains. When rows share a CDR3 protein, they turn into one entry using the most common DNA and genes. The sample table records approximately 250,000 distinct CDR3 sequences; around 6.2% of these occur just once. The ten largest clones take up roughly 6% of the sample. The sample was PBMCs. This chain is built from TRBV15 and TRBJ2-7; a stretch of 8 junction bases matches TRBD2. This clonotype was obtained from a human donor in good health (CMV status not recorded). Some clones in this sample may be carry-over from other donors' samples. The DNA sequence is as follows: TGTGCCACCAGCAGAGTGCGGGAGGCAGGGGAGCAGTACTTC. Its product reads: CATSRVREAGEQYF.